This paragraph reports one T cell receptor (beta chain). Its antigen is undetermined. This could be a read error, since a much larger clone is one nucleotide away. This sample stems from a study of T cells in Graves' hyperthyroidism and ophthalmopathy. Study-wide context: At initial diagnosis, before any treatment had begun, peripheral blood was obtained.

Amplification targeted TCR beta CDR3 regions from RNA transcripts. When the TCR CDR3 underwent first-round RT-PCR, the HTBI primer set was used. MiXCR was run by TCRdb on the multiplex PCR reads, yielding one entry per CDR3 protein. The profile shows more than 350,000 distinct CDR3 sequences, about 15% of them singletons. Study-level points and caveats: Blood also contained most expanded thyroid clonotypes above 0.001. Model predictions of ophthalmopathy came a median approximately seven months before onset.

The length of the CDR3 is 13 residues. Per the germline V gene, CDR1 is GTSNPN and CDR2 is SVGIG (reference sequence). Material: blood. The chain is built from TRBV30 and TRBJ1-2; 9 bases are a match to TRBD1. The source of this sequence is a woman aged 30 to 39 with Graves' hyperthyroidism that later progressed to Graves' ophthalmopathy. The chain's CDR3 is CARRLTGGAGYTF. The CDR3 nucleotides are TGTGCCCGGAGACTTACAGGGGGCGCTGGCTACACCTTC.